Here is one T cell receptor (beta chain) with its context. What it binds is not known. This CDR3 has 15 amino acids. Germline CDR1 is SGHTA and CDR2 is FQGNSA. V shed 5 bases, J shed 1 base, and the junction held 5 bases outside the gene matches. This sample was included in a study of T cell responses to AZD1222 COVID-19 vaccine. Some clones are missing from TCRdb's copy, which holds only in-frame ones; the method was immunoSEQ multiplex PCR. The sample contains under 150,000 clones, more than 75% of which appear only once. Study observations and caveats: There were vaccine-associated CD4 TCRs across spike, dominant at 160-218 and 743-854. Compared with day 0, the breadth and depth of the Spike-specific TCR repertoire rose significantly after two doses of AZD1222. There were mostly white British donors and more females than males, and clonal diversity was possibly underestimated. Unmutated variant regions are reportedly targeted by nearly half of spike-specific TCRs.

The receptor comes from an adult in good health. This chain connects TRBV7-2 to TRBJ1-3; 7 bases line up with TRBD1. Sequenced material: peripheral blood, taken on day 0 of AZD1222 vaccination. The CDR3: CASSLSGGSGNTIYF. CDR3 DNA: TGTGCCAGCAGCCTCTCAGGGGGTTCTGGAAACACCATATATTTT. Looking up the rest from reference TRBV7-2 and TRBJ1-3 gives the full variable domain: GAGVSQSPSNKVTEKGKDVELRCDPISGHTALYWYRQSLGQGLEFLIYFQGNSAPDKSGLPSDRFSAERTGGSVSTLTIQRTQQEDSAVYLCASSLSGGSGNTIYFGEGSWLTVV.